What follows is one T cell receptor beta chain and its context. The CDR3 consists of 14 residues. Germline V gives CDR1 KGHDR, CDR2 SFDVKD. V dropped 3 bases and J dropped 3 bases, with 9 bases sitting between them. Random hexamers were used to reverse transcribe an amount of about 0.45 to 1 ug RNA. Multiplex PCR with immunoSEQ amplified the TCR beta CDR3 across 54 Vbeta and 13 Jbeta. MiXCR, run by TCRdb on the immunoSEQ multiplex PCR reads, gives a single entry per CDR3 protein. Here the sample spans approximately 160,000 distinct CDR3 sequences, roughly 94% being singletons. This entry is derived from a study of CD8 T cells in Susac syndrome.

The receptor comes from a human donor with multiple sclerosis. This chain joins TRBV24-1 and TRBJ2-3; tentatively, D is TRBD1 (5 bases). The sample comprised CD4+ T cells from PBMCs. The CDR3 is CATSDPRQTDTQYF. DNA of the CDR3: TGTGCCACCAGTGATCCAAGACAGACAGATACGCAGTATTTT.